Sequencing of this T cell receptor beta chain was carried out in a study of blood T cell repertoires in COVID-19. Study at large: The cDNA or gDNA used as material had been derived from T cells, B-cell-depleted T cells, or PBMCs.

Patients from Seattle were sampled longitudinally, starting during active infection. In the source study's methods: From reference gene primer amplification, estimates of nucleated cell counts were derived. Repertoires were generated with immunoSEQ multiplex PCR, while TCRdb's copy carries only in-frame clones and drops some. The DNA gave D and trimming, while V, J and clone size come from that table. The table lists more than 150,000 clones, roughly 80% of them singletons. This clone was found a few times. The CDR3 covers 18 residues. The germline CDR1 and CDR2 sequences are LGHNA and YSLEER. V was pared by 4 bases and J by 6 bases, with 25 bases between.

This TCR came from a woman of 80 years or more with COVID-19, enrolled during active disease. The V gene is TRBV4-3, the J gene TRBJ1-3, with TRBD1 as a possible D gene (6 bases). The sample consisted of peripheral blood. The CDR3 DNA reads as TGCGCCAGCAGCCCCCTAGCAGGGGCTTCTTTGTATGTAAACACCATATATTTT. It yields the protein CASSPLAGASLYVNTIYF.